This is a list of T cell receptor beta chains from one sample in a study of cytomegalovirus exposure and HLA in healthy donors. The protocol was immunoSEQ multiplex PCR, while the TCRdb copy is restricted to in-frame clones and leaves out a portion. This table holds some 65,000 clones, more than 70% found once. Sequencing was done on a sample of PBMCs. These receptors all stem from a woman aged 40-49 years in good health and CMV-seropositive. Both conserved end residues are part of each CDR3. D genes are given only for firm matches. Some rows have no size entry. The others give once, few or many, or a class for an expanded clone.

J gene: TRBJ2-6; V gene: TRBV7-2; clone size: -; D gene: -; CDR3 protein: CASSRTASSGANVLTF; CDR3 DNA: TGTGCCAGCAGCCGGACAGCAAGCTCTGGGGCCAACGTCCTGACTTTC
J gene: TRBJ2-1; V gene: TRBV7-3; clone size: -; D gene: -; CDR3 protein: CASSLYLRTESSYNEQFF; CDR3 DNA: TGTGCCAGCAGCTTGTACCTTAGGACAGAGAGCTCCTACAATGAGCAGTTCTTC
J gene: TRBJ1-5; V gene: TRBV29-1; clone size: -; D gene: TRBD1; CDR3 protein: CSLRTGNSYSNQPQHF; CDR3 DNA: TGCAGCCTCAGGACAGGGAATTCTTATAGCAATCAGCCCCAGCATTTT
J gene: TRBJ2-3; V gene: TRBV2; clone size: few; D gene: -; CDR3 protein: CASSVFAGADTQYF; CDR3 DNA: TGTGCCAGCAGTGTGTTCGCGGGCGCAGATACGCAGTATTTT
J gene: TRBJ2-1; V gene: TRBV6-5; clone size: -; D gene: TRBD2; CDR3 protein: CASTPSGRDEQFF; CDR3 DNA: TGTGCCAGCACCCCTTCCGGGAGGGATGAGCAGTTCTTC
J gene: TRBJ2-3; V gene: TRBV27; clone size: -; D gene: -; CDR3 protein: CASSLRGPDTQYF; CDR3 DNA: TGTGCCAGCAGTTTAAGGGGCCCAGATACGCAGTATTTT
J gene: TRBJ1-2; V gene: TRBV4-3; clone size: -; D gene: TRBD1; CDR3 protein: CASSHGQGGYTF; CDR3 DNA: TGCGCCAGCAGCCACGGACAGGGTGGCTACACCTTC
J gene: TRBJ2-1; V gene: TRBV6-4; clone size: few; D gene: -; CDR3 protein: CASSDGQNNEQFF; CDR3 DNA: TGTGCCAGCAGTGACGGGCAAAACAATGAGCAGTTCTTC
J gene: TRBJ1-2; V gene: TRBV5-4; clone size: -; D gene: TRBD1; CDR3 protein: CASRGQGAVYGYTF; CDR3 DNA: TGTGCCAGCAGGGGACAGGGCGCAGTGTATGGCTACACCTTC
J gene: TRBJ2-7; V gene: TRBV4-1; clone size: -; D gene: -; CDR3 protein: CASSQKLGGYEQYF; CDR3 DNA: TGCGCCAGCAGCCAAAAATTGGGAGGTTACGAGCAGTACTTC
J gene: TRBJ2-7; V gene: TRBV7-6; clone size: few; D gene: -; CDR3 protein: CASSLEEYSTYEQYF; CDR3 DNA: TGTGCCAGCAGCTTAGAGGAGTACTCTACCTACGAGCAGTACTTC
J gene: TRBJ2-1; V gene: TRBV7-8; clone size: -; D gene: TRBD2; CDR3 protein: CASSQGLAGGHNEQFF; CDR3 DNA: TGTGCCAGCAGCCAGGGACTAGCGGGGGGGCATAATGAGCAGTTCTTC
J gene: TRBJ2-3; V gene: TRBV7-9; clone size: -; D gene: -; CDR3 protein: CASSPRGAQGGTDTQYF; CDR3 DNA: TGTGCCAGCAGCCCCAGGGGGGCCCAGGGGGGCACAGATACGCAGTATTTT
J gene: TRBJ2-7; V gene: TRBV29-1; clone size: -; D gene: -; CDR3 protein: CSVGSYEQYF; CDR3 DNA: TGCAGCGTGGGGAGCTACGAGCAGTACTTC
J gene: TRBJ1-1; V gene: TRBV7-2; clone size: -; D gene: -; CDR3 protein: CASSLMNRVNTEAFF; CDR3 DNA: TGTGCCAGCAGCTTAATGAACAGGGTGAACACTGAAGCTTTCTTT
J gene: TRBJ1-4; V gene: TRBV9; clone size: once; D gene: -; CDR3 protein: CASSLHWTANEKLFF; CDR3 DNA: TGTGCCAGCAGCCTCCATTGGACAGCTAATGAAAAACTGTTTTTT
J gene: TRBJ1-1; V gene: TRBV10-1; clone size: -; D gene: -; CDR3 protein: CASSHHPSGTEAFF; CDR3 DNA: TGCGCCAGCAGCCATCACCCCTCGGGCACTGAAGCTTTCTTT
J gene: TRBJ2-3; V gene: TRBV2; clone size: -; D gene: -; CDR3 protein: CASAQPSTDTQYF; CDR3 DNA: TGTGCCAGCGCACAGCCCAGCACAGATACGCAGTATTTT
J gene: TRBJ1-2; V gene: TRBV19; clone size: few; D gene: -; CDR3 protein: CASSKEGTLNYGYTF; CDR3 DNA: TGTGCCAGTAGTAAGGAGGGTACCCTGAACTATGGCTACACCTTC
J gene: TRBJ2-7; V gene: TRBV5-5; clone size: -; D gene: TRBD1; CDR3 protein: CASSFGTVNYEQYF; CDR3 DNA: TGTGCCAGCAGCTTTGGGACAGTCAACTACGAGCAGTACTTC
J gene: TRBJ1-3; V gene: TRBV27; clone size: few; D gene: -; CDR3 protein: CASSLKGGSGNTIYF; CDR3 DNA: TGTGCCAGCAGTTTAAAAGGGGGCTCTGGAAACACCATATATTTT
J gene: TRBJ2-7; V gene: TRBV12-5; clone size: -; D gene: -; CDR3 protein: CASGLWQGSSYEQYF; CDR3 DNA: TGTGCTAGTGGTTTGTGGCAGGGAAGCTCCTACGAGCAGTACTTC
J gene: TRBJ2-2; V gene: TRBV18; clone size: -; D gene: -; CDR3 protein: CASSPGQNTGELFF; CDR3 DNA: TGTGCCAGCTCACCAGGGCAGAACACCGGGGAGCTGTTTTTT
J gene: TRBJ1-1; V gene: TRBV6-5; clone size: -; D gene: TRBD1; CDR3 protein: CASSSRDRGVYTEAFF; CDR3 DNA: TGTGCCAGCAGTTCTCGCGACAGGGGGGTGTACACTGAAGCTTTCTTT